A single sample is the source of the 18 T cell receptor beta chains below, sequenced in a study of T cells in localized non-small cell lung cancer. Profiled with immunoSEQ multiplex PCR; TCRdb holds only in-frame clones, not every one. Here the sample spans 20,000 to 30,000 clones, roughly nine tenths being singletons. Specimen: peripheral blood, collected before any cancer treatment. The receptors stem from a woman between 40 and 69 years old with stage I lung adenocarcinoma.

This chain joins TRBV7-2 and TRBJ2-3, with D uncertain. The CDR3 totals 15 residues. V gave up 0 bases and J gave up 5 bases, with 12 bases separating them. Per germline, CDR1 SGHTA and CDR2 FQGNSA. CDR3 DNA sequence: TGTGCCAGCAGCTTAGCCCTTGGAACGGGAGATACGCAGTATTTT. It encodes CASSLALGTGDTQYF.

The CDR3 DNA reads TGTGCCAGCTCACCAGTAGACAACCCCTCCTACGAGCAGTACTTC. Residues: CASSPVDNPSYEQYF. The gene calls are TRBV18 and TRBJ2-7, with D unclear. V was clipped by 2 bases and J by 0 bases, with 11 bases between them. The CDR3 has 15 residues. Per the germline V gene, CDR1 is KGHSH and CDR2 is LQKENI.

The CDR3 is CASSDSTWYGELFF. The CDR3 DNA is TGTGCCAGCAGTGACTCGACCTGGTACGGGGAGCTGTTTTTT. The J gene is TRBJ2-2, the V gene TRBV6-4; D remains unclear. Per the germline V gene, CDR1 is MRHNA and CDR2 is SNTAGT. This CDR3 has 14 residues. The germline V and J ends were trimmed by 0 bases and 7 bases, with 9 bases remaining between them.

This clone appeared a single time. The chain employs TRBV5-4 and TRBJ1-2, with unresolved D. Per germline, CDR1 SGHNT and CDR2 YYREEE (reference sequence). The CDR3 covers 13 residues. V gave up 4 bases and J gave up 4 bases, with 11 bases separating them. The CDR3 reads CASSPSPSYGYTF. The CDR3 DNA reads as TGTGCCAGCAGCCCATCTCCCAGCTATGGCTACACCTTC.

The chain couples TRBV7-9 to TRBJ2-1; D is ambiguous. The CDR3 is made up of 12 amino acids. Germline V gene sequence: CDR1 SEHNR, CDR2 FQNEAQ (reference sequence). V was pared by 4 bases and J by 7 bases, with 8 bases between. Here the CDR3 DNA reads TGTGCCAGCAGCTATCCCGGAAATGAGCAGTTCTTC. It codes for CASSYPGNEQFF.

This chain uses TRBV19 with TRBJ2-3, with D uncertain. V lost 2 bases and J lost 7, with 10 bases in between. The CDR3 is 13 residues long. Germline CDR1 and CDR2: LNHDA and SQIVND (reference sequence). The CDR3: CASSIMLDNTQYF. The DNA for the CDR3 is TGTGCCAGTAGTATAATGCTGGATAATACGCAGTATTTT.

V is TRBV6-4 and J is TRBJ1-2; no definite D call. CDR1 and CDR2 from the germline V gene are MRHNA and SNTAGT. The V gene lost 0 bases and the J gene lost 4 bases, with 12 bases spanning the gap. The CDR3 extends over 15 amino acids. Here the CDR3 DNA reads TGTGCCAGCAGTGACTCTGCGGGGTCGGGCTATGGCTACACCTTC. This translates into CASSDSAGSGYGYTF.

V usage is TRBV7-9 and J usage is TRBJ2-7; 11 bases map to TRBD1. The CDR3 consists of 16 residues. V lost 5 bases and J lost 4; bases outside the gene matches: 10. Per germline, CDR1 SEHNR and CDR2 FQNEAQ (reference sequence). The CDR3 DNA follows: TGTGCCAGCAGCAGAGTCCCCGGACAGGGGGCTTACGAGCAGTACTTC. Translating it yields CASSRVPGQGAYEQYF.

The V and J genes are TRBV29-1 and TRBJ2-3; TRBD2 matches 8 bases. The CDR3 covers 14 residues. CDR1 is SQVTM, CDR2 ANQGSEA, per germline. Germline trimming cut 3 bases from V and 3 bases from J; bases unmatched to any gene: 5. CDR3 nucleotides: TGCAGCGTTGATCAGCGGGGGCTTACAGATACGCAGTATTTT. Translating gives CSVDQRGLTDTQYF.

This chain links TRBV6-5 with TRBJ1-5; D might be TRBD1 (5 bases). CDR3 length: 14 residues. The germline V gene encodes CDR1 MNHEY and CDR2 SVGAGI. V lost 2 bases and J lost 1, with 6 bases in between. The CDR3 DNA follows: TGTGCCAGCAGTTACGGGGGAAGCAATCAGCCCCAGCATTTT. This codes for CASSYGGSNQPQHF.

The chain couples TRBV5-4 to TRBJ2-7, with 9 bases aligning to TRBD1. The CDR3 length is 15 residues. The V segment lost 0 bases and the J segment 6 bases; nucleotides outside the gene matches: 7. CDR1 and CDR2 (germline): SGHNT, YYREEE (reference sequence). CDR3 DNA: TGTGCCAGCAGCTTGGTGGGGACAGGGTTGGCCGAGCAGTACTTC. Protein sequence: CASSLVGTGLAEQYF. The full variable domain, in which reference TRBV5-4 and TRBJ2-7 provide the parts outside the CDR3, is ETGVTQSPTHLIKTRGQQVTLRCSSQSGHNTVSWYQQALGQGPQFIFQYYREEENGRGNFPPRFSGLQFPNYSSELNVNALELDDSALYLCASSLVGTGLAEQYFGPGTRLTVT.

The chain combines TRBV5-1 with TRBJ2-5; maybe TRBD2 (7 bases). The CDR3 runs 14 residues. Per the germline V gene, CDR1 is SGHRS and CDR2 is YFSETQ. The V end was cut by 4 bases, the J end by 2 bases, with 12 bases between. Here the CDR3 DNA reads TGCGCCAGCAGCGGGGGGGCAGGGCAAGAGACCCAGTACTTC. Its translation is CASSGGAGQETQYF.

Only one count was recorded for this clone. The J gene is TRBJ1-5, the V gene TRBV7-2; no reliable D call. This CDR3 has 13 residues. Germline V gives CDR1 SGHTA, CDR2 FQGNSA. V gave up 2 bases and J gave up 3 bases, with 5 bases separating them. The CDR3 coding sequence is TGTGCCAGCAGCTTAACGGTCAATCAGCCCCAGCATTTT. Its translation is CASSLTVNQPQHF.

The genes are TRBV7-9 and TRBJ2-5; D uncertain. The CDR3 has 15 amino acids. V was pared by 1 base and J by 8 bases, with 17 bases between. Looked up from germline, CDR1 is SEHNR and CDR2 is FQNEAQ (reference sequence). This CDR3 is CASSLEENSPITQYF. The CDR3 DNA is TGTGCCAGCAGCTTAGAGGAGAACTCGCCCATTACCCAGTACTTC.

Remarks on this clone: One end of the junction varies from germline; a read error may be responsible. This chain connects TRBV7-2 to TRBJ2-7; 12 bases are a match to TRBD2. CDR3 size: 15 residues. Germline CDR1 SGHTA, CDR2 FQGNSA. Here the CDR3 DNA reads TGTGCCAGCAGCTTCCTAGCGGGGGGGAGTTTTGAGCAGTGCTTC. Amino acid sequence: CASSFLAGGSFEQCF.

This rearrangement joins TRBV5-4 to TRBJ1-2, with D tentatively TRBD1 (5 bases). The V end was cut by 1 base, the J end by 4 bases, with 20 bases between. The CDR3 runs 17 residues. Germline-derived CDR1 and CDR2 are SGHNT and YYREEE (reference sequence). CDR3 sequence: CASSLRGGAGNGYGYTF. CDR3 coding DNA: TGTGCCAGCAGCTTGCGAGGCGGGGCAGGGAATGGCTATGGCTACACCTTC. Looking up the rest from reference TRBV5-4 and TRBJ1-2 gives the full variable domain: ETGVTQSPTHLIKTRGQQVTLRCSSQSGHNTVSWYQQALGQGPQFIFQYYREEENGRGNFPPRFSGLQFPNYSSELNVNALELDDSALYLCASSLRGGAGNGYGYTFGSGTRLTVV.

In its sample, this clone was seen once. The chain links TRBV6-5 to TRBJ1-4; D not certain. Trimming removed 0 bases at V and 0 bases at J, with 8 bases between. CDR1 is MNHEY and CDR2 is SVGAGI in the germline V gene. The CDR3 is made up of 16 amino acids. CDR3 nucleotide sequence: TGTGCCAGCAGTTACTCTTGGGGTGCAACTAATGAAAAACTGTTTTTT. Translating gives CASSYSWGATNEKLFF.

This sequence joins TRBV12-5 and TRBJ1-2; 7 bases match TRBD1. Trimming took 3 bases from V and 4 from J; bases not matched to a gene: 14. Germline lookup yields CDR1 LGHNT and CDR2 FRNRAP. The CDR3 contains 17 residues. In DNA form, the CDR3 reads TGTGCTAGTGGTTTAGCCCCTACCGGGACAGCCTTCTATGGCTACACCTTC. It specifies CASGLAPTGTAFYGYTF.